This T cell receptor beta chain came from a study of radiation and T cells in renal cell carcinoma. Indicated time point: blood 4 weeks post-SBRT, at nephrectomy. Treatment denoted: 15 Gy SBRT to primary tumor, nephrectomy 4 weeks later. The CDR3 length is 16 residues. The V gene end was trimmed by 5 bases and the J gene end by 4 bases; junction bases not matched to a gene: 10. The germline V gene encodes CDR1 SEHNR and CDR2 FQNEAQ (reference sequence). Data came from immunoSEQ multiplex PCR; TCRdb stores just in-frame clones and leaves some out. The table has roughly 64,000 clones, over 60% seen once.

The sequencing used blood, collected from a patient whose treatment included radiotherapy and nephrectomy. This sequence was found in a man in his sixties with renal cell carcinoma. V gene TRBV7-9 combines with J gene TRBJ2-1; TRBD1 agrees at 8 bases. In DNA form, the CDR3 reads TGTGCCAGCAGCCTTCGACAGGGGCCAAGGTACAATGAGCAGTTCTTC. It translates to CASSLRQGPRYNEQFF.